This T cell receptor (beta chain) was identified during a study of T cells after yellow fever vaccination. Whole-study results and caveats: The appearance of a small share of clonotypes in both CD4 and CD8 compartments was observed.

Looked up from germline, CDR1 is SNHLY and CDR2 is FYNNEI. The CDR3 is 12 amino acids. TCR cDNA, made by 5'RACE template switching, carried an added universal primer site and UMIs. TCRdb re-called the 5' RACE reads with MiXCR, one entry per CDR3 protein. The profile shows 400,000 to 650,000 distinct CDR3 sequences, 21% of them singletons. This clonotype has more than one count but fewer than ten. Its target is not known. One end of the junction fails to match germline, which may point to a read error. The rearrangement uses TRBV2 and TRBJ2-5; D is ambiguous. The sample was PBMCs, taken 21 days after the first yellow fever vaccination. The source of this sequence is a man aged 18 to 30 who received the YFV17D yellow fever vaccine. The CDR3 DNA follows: TGTGCTAGCATCCTGGCCCAAGAGACCCAGTACTTC. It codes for CASILAQETQYF.